The 20 T cell receptor beta chains in this list originate from one sample, sequenced in a study of memory CD4+ T cells and cytomegalovirus serostatus. The sort gate was single viable CD3+CD4+CD8-CD45RO+ cells for memory CD4+ T cells. This table comes from immunoSEQ multiplex PCR, and its TCRdb copy is limited to in-frame clones, with some not included. The data contain approximately 52,000 clones, about 78% of them singletons. Sequencing was carried out using memory CD4+ T cells from blood. The receptor set was obtained from an adult in good health and CMV-seronegative.

The chain combines TRBV6-5 with TRBJ1-2; D unclear. V was pared by 6 bases and J by 2 bases, with 13 bases between. The CDR3 has 14 residues. Germline values: CDR1 MNHEY, CDR2 SVGAGI. This CDR3 is CASSPAPSNYGYTF. The CDR3 DNA is TGTGCCAGCAGCCCCGCCCCGTCCAACTATGGCTACACCTTC.

The chain couples TRBV6-5 to TRBJ2-2, with 8 positions matching TRBD2. Per germline, CDR1 MNHEY and CDR2 SVGAGI. Trimming removed 2 bases from V and 6 bases from J; junction bases left unmatched: 5. The CDR3 is 15 amino acids. CDR3 in amino acids: CASSYGRGGAGELFF. CDR3 coding DNA: TGTGCCAGCAGTTACGGTCGGGGGGGAGCCGGGGAGCTGTTTTTT.

The chain has TRBV5-6 and TRBJ2-3; weak D call: TRBD1 (5 bases). The V end lost 4 bases, the J end lost 4 bases, and 16 bases lay between the germline ends. Germline V gene lookup returns CDR1 SGHDT and CDR2 YYEEEE. This CDR3 is 15 amino acids long. DNA of the CDR3: TGTGCCAGCAGCAAATTCCAGGGTGTTCCAGATACGCAGTATTTT. Protein sequence: CASSKFQGVPDTQYF.

The chain is built from TRBV5-1 and TRBJ2-3; no reliable D call. V lost 4 bases, J lost 4 bases, and 10 bases lay in between. CDR3 size: 13 residues. Germline V gene lookup returns CDR1 SGHRS and CDR2 YFSETQ. The CDR3 protein is CASSTQDPDTQYF. Written as DNA, the CDR3 is TGCGCCAGCAGCACGCAGGACCCAGATACGCAGTATTTT.

The rearrangement links TRBV27 to TRBJ1-5; D is perhaps TRBD1 (6 bases). The V end was cut by 4 bases, the J end by 0 bases, with 16 bases between. The CDR3 loop spans 17 amino acids. Germline V gives CDR1 MNHEY, CDR2 SMNVEV (reference sequence). The CDR3 protein is CASSSGRGADSNQPQHF. The CDR3 region has the DNA TGTGCCAGCAGTTCGGGGAGGGGGGCGGATAGCAATCAGCCCCAGCATTTT.

The V gene is TRBV7-9, the J gene TRBJ1-5, with D hard to call. Germline V CDR1 and CDR2: SEHNR, FQNEAQ (reference sequence). Trimming removed 1 base from V and 2 bases from J, with 3 bases in between. This CDR3 spans 13 amino acids. The CDR3 DNA reads as TGTGCCAGCAGCTTAGTAGGCAATCAGCCCCAGCATTTT. It specifies CASSLVGNQPQHF.

The gene calls are TRBV11-2 and TRBJ2-7, with 9 bases that match TRBD1. Germline CDR1 and CDR2: SGHAT and FQNNGV. This CDR3 has 14 residues. The V gene end was trimmed by 5 bases and the J gene end by 3 bases; junction bases not matched to a gene: 5. CDR3 nucleotides: TGTGCCAGCAGCCTCACAGGGGGCCTCTACGAGCAGTACTTC. Its protein product is CASSLTGGLYEQYF.

This clone counts as medium-sized. Additional DNA sequences in this sample encode the identical CDR3. CDR3 region: CASTAGGDTEAFF. The CDR3 DNA reads TGTGCCAGCACGGCAGGGGGAGACACTGAAGCTTTCTTT. J is TRBJ1-1 and V is TRBV6-5, with 7 bases lining up with TRBD1. CDR3 length: 13 amino acids. The V and J ends lost 7 bases and 3 bases, in that order; junction bases with no gene match: 5. Germline assignment: CDR1 MNHEY and CDR2 SVGAGI.

This clone appeared a single time. The chain recombines TRBV18 with TRBJ1-2; 8 positions agree with TRBD1. Germline CDR1 is KGHSH and CDR2 is LQKENI. The CDR3 runs 16 residues. The V segment lost 2 bases and the J segment 1 base; nucleotides outside the gene matches: 6. CDR3 in DNA: TGTGCCAGCTCACCAGGACAGGGAAATAGTAACTATGGCTACACCTTC. It yields the protein CASSPGQGNSNYGYTF.

The chain couples TRBV4-2 to TRBJ1-3; D gene uncertain. Trimming left V 0 bases short and J 2 bases short, with 5 bases between. CDR1 is LGHNA and CDR2 is YNFKEQ in the germline V gene. The CDR3 length is 14 residues. The CDR3 region has the DNA TGTGCCAGCAGCCAAGATGGGCCTGGAAACACCATATATTTT. It yields the protein CASSQDGPGNTIYF.

This clone was recorded only once. The chain carries TRBV6-5 and TRBJ2-1; the D gene is possibly TRBD1 (5 bases). The ends were cut back, 2 bases at V and 7 bases at J, with 12 bases in the middle. Germline loops: CDR1 MNHEY, CDR2 SVGAGI. The CDR3 spans 14 residues. The CDR3 DNA sequence: TGTGCCAGCAGTTACGACGCAGGGTTAAATGAGCAGTTCTTC. Its protein product is CASSYDAGLNEQFF.

This clone was recorded once. The V and J genes are TRBV7-2 and TRBJ1-5, with 8 bases fitting TRBD1. This CDR3 contains 14 residues. Looked up from germline, CDR1 is SGHTA and CDR2 is FQGNSA. V lost 5 bases, J lost 6 bases, and 6 bases stayed unmatched. CDR3 loop: CASSAGQGRQPQHF. The CDR3 nucleotides read TGTGCCAGCAGCGCCGGACAGGGCCGTCAGCCCCAGCATTTT.

V gene TRBV28 combines with J gene TRBJ1-2; 10 bases are a match to TRBD1. Germline assignment: CDR1 MDHEN and CDR2 SYDVKM. The CDR3 is 15 residues long. The trim removed 6 bases at V and 7 bases at J, leaving 11 bases unmatched. The chain's CDR3 is CASSSPGTGVGGYTF. In DNA form, the CDR3 reads TGTGCCAGCAGCTCCCCCGGGACAGGGGTGGGTGGCTACACCTTC.

The V call is TRBV5-1, the J call TRBJ1-1; D unclear. This CDR3 is 13 amino acids long. Germline values: CDR1 SGHRS, CDR2 YFSETQ. The V end lost 0 bases, the J end lost 6 bases, and 9 bases lay between the germline ends. The CDR3 region is CASSLALEAEAFF. Written as DNA, the CDR3 is TGCGCCAGCAGCTTGGCCCTGGAGGCTGAAGCTTTCTTT.

This chain uses TRBV4-1 with TRBJ2-2; D might be TRBD2 (6 bases). V gave up 3 bases and J gave up 14 bases, with 13 bases separating them. Germline loops: CDR1 MGHRA, CDR2 YSYEKL. This CDR3 is built from 12 residues. CDR3: CASSQGSGSLFF. CDR3 nucleotides: TGCGCCAGCAGCCAGGGCTCCGGGAGCCTGTTTTTT.

V and J are TRBV30 and TRBJ1-4; D call uncertain. The CDR3 is 13 amino acids. The germline CDR1 and CDR2 sequences are GTSNPN and SVGIG (reference sequence). The ends were cut back, 0 bases at V and 9 bases at J, with 11 bases in the middle. This chain's CDR3 is CAWSVRGKKKLFF. The CDR3 DNA sequence: TGTGCCTGGAGTGTAAGAGGAAAGAAAAAACTGTTTTTT.

This clone was detected a few times. The V call is TRBV19, the J call TRBJ1-5; TRBD1 matches at 7 bases. This CDR3 has 13 residues. The trim removed 7 bases at V and 5 bases at J, leaving 5 bases unmatched. Germline CDR1 LNHDA, CDR2 SQIVND (reference sequence). CDR3 bases: TGTGCCAGTAACCGGGACAGAGATCAGCCCCAGCATTTT. Its translation: CASNRDRDQPQHF.

The rearrangement links TRBV19 to TRBJ2-1; 9 bases align to TRBD1. CDR3 length equals 15 residues. In germline, CDR1 is LNHDA, CDR2 SQIVND (reference sequence). J gave up 7 bases and V 2 bases, and 6 bases lay outside the gene matches. The CDR3 coding sequence is TGTGCCAGTAGTATATCGGGACAGGGATCGAATGAGCAGTTCTTC. Translating gives CASSISGQGSNEQFF.

The genes are TRBV11-2 and TRBJ2-6, with D possibly matching TRBD1 (5 bases). Trimming shortened V by 4 bases and J by 7 bases, and 14 bases separated the two germline ends. The CDR3 is 15 residues long. Germline CDR1 reads SGHAT; CDR2 reads FQNNGV. CDR3 sequence: CASSSLTVSANVLTF. As DNA, the CDR3 is TGTGCCAGCAGCTCTCTGACAGTTTCAGCCAACGTCCTGACTTTC.

This clone has a handful of counts. This chain connects TRBV5-5 to TRBJ1-2; no definite D call. V lost 0 bases and J 11 bases, leaving 20 bases between the germline ends. The CDR3 runs to 15 residues. CDR1 is SGHKS, CDR2 YYEKEE, per germline (reference sequence). This CDR3 is CASSLVSGWVSRYTF. CDR3 sequence (DNA): TGTGCCAGCAGCTTGGTGAGCGGGTGGGTCTCGCGGTACACCTTC.